A single sample gave rise to the 20 T cell receptor delta chains below, sequenced in a study of Vδ1+ human thymocytes. Extracted RNA was reverse transcribed into cDNA. CDR3 amplicons came from multiplex PCR with pooled V-gene forward and constant-region reverse primers. TCRdb re-called the multiplex PCR reads through CATT. The data contain about 58,000 delta-chain clones, approximately 16% of them seen just once; the ten biggest clones take up about 0.38%. Study-wide findings and caveats: In the thymus, TRG and TRD repertoires looked highly polyclonal with Gaussian CDR3 lengths.

These TCRs are of unknown antigen specificity. The specimen was Vdelta1+ gamma-delta thymocytes from the thymus. Subset in this sample: FACS-sorted CD3+ TCRalphabeta- TCRVdelta1+ TCRVdelta2- thymocytes. These receptors all stem from a girl less than two years old who had congenital heart surgery.

The genes are TRDV1 and TRDJ1; the D is unclear. CDR3 length equals 18 residues. The germline V and J ends were trimmed by 0 bases and 3 bases, with 20 bases remaining between them. CDR1 is TSWWSYY and CDR2 is QGS in the germline V gene. The CDR3: CALGELALRPNCADKLIF. CDR3 coding DNA: TGTGCTCTTGGGGAACTAGCCTTGCGGCCTAACTGTGCCGATAAACTCATCTTT.

This chain uses TRDV1 with TRDJ1; tentative D call: TRDD3 (5 bases). V lost 0 bases, J lost 3 bases, and 11 bases lay in between. The CDR3 runs 15 residues. Germline V gene sequence: CDR1 TSWWSYY, CDR2 QGS. The CDR3 DNA sequence: TGTGCTCTTGGGGAACTCCAAGGGGGTCCCGATAAACTCATCTTT. It encodes CALGELQGGPDKLIF.

The sample holds a few counts of this clone. The J gene is TRDJ1, the V gene TRDV1; 7 nucleotides align to TRDD3. Germline V gives CDR1 TSWWSYY, CDR2 QGS. Trimming removed 5 bases from V and 0 bases from J; junction bases left unmatched: 12. The CDR3 runs to 17 residues. The DNA for the CDR3 is TGTGCTCTTGGGTCAGCAACGCTGGGGGTATACACCGATAAACTCATCTTT. Residues: CALGSATLGVYTDKLIF.

This sequence joins TRDV1 and TRDJ1; D is undetermined. V was clipped by 0 bases and J by 10 bases, with 21 bases between them. CDR1 is TSWWSYY and CDR2 is QGS in the germline V gene. The CDR3 has 16 residues. The CDR3 bases are TGTGCTCTTGGGGAACTCCTCCACGGACCCGTGGAGAGACTCATCTTT. Translation: CALGELLHGPVERLIF.

The chain combines TRDV1 with TRDJ1; 12 bases match TRDD3. J was trimmed by 0 bases and V by 2 bases; bases with no gene match: 19. The CDR3 has 22 residues. Germline assignment: CDR1 TSWWSYY and CDR2 QGS. CDR3 protein: CALGENPTSNHWGIPYTDKLIF. CDR3 nucleotides: TGTGCTCTTGGGGAAAATCCTACTTCAAACCACTGGGGGATACCGTACACCGATAAACTCATCTTT.

This clone has just a few counts. J is TRDJ1 and V is TRDV1, with D tentatively TRDD3 (5 bases). V was cut by 2 bases and J by 9 bases, with 34 bases left in between. The CDR3 is 20 residues long. The V gene's germline CDR1 is TSWWSYY and CDR2 QGS. Here the CDR3 reads CALGERTHVGLVRPWAQLIF. The CDR3 region has the DNA TGTGCTCTTGGGGAAAGGACCCACGTCGGACTGGTCCGACCGTGGGCCCAACTCATCTTT.

This clone was counted a few times. V and J are TRDV1 and TRDJ1; D perhaps matches TRDD3 (6 bases). CDR3 length: 17 residues. V was shortened by 2 bases and J by 7 bases, with 23 bases between the two germline ends. The V gene's germline CDR1 is TSWWSYY and CDR2 QGS. The chain's CDR3 is CALGELSLLGRYGKLIF. CDR3 in DNA: TGTGCTCTTGGGGAATTGAGTCTACTTGGGAGATACGGTAAACTCATCTTT.

The rearrangement uses TRDV1 and TRDJ1; no clear D. The CDR3 loop spans 18 amino acids. Germline-derived CDR1 and CDR2 are TSWWSYY and QGS. With 1 base removed from V and 2 bases from J, the gap between germline ends came to 20 bases. The CDR3 DNA follows: TGTGCTCTTGGGGAACAGGCCCCGTTGACCCGAAAAACCGATAAACTCATCTTT. This sequence encodes CALGEQAPLTRKTDKLIF.

The gene calls are TRDV1 and TRDJ1, with 11 positions matching TRDD3. Germline CDR1 reads TSWWSYY; CDR2 reads QGS. The V segment lost 3 bases and the J segment 7 bases; nucleotides outside the gene matches: 16. The CDR3 is 18 residues long. The CDR3: CALGDPLGLGGYATKLIF. CDR3 DNA: TGTGCTCTTGGGGACCCCTTGGGTCTTGGGGGATACGCGACTAAACTCATCTTT.

This clone was seen a handful of times. The junction departs from germline at one end; a sequencing error may be responsible. V usage is TRDV1 and J usage is TRDJ1; D possibly uses TRDD2 or TRDD3 (7 bases each). CDR3 length: 22 residues. Looked up from germline, CDR1 is TSWWSYY and CDR2 is QGS. The CDR3 DNA follows: TGTGCTCTCGGGGTTTCCTACGTGGGAAGGCTGGGGGGTGAGCCTTACACCGATAAACTCATCTTT. Translating gives CALGVSYVGRLGGEPYTDKLIF.

This clone was detected a few times. The V gene is TRDV1, the J gene TRDJ1; 9 bases fit TRDD3. The germline V gene encodes CDR1 TSWWSYY and CDR2 QGS. V trimming: 4 bases; J trimming: 0 bases; junction bases outside the gene matches: 15. The CDR3 sequence is 19 residues long. The CDR3 DNA is TGTGCTCTTGGGGTTCCTTCTCACATACTGGGGGACAACACCGATAAACTCATCTTT. This codes for CALGVPSHILGDNTDKLIF.

The genes are TRDV1 and TRDJ1; TRDD3 is a possible D gene (6 bases). V was trimmed by 5 bases and J by 3 bases, leaving 22 bases between them. CDR1 and CDR2 (germline): TSWWSYY, QGS. The CDR3 is 17 residues long. CDR3 loop: CALGRLRRLGRADKLIF. The CDR3 region has the DNA TGTGCTCTTGGGCGGCTACGCCGACTGGGTAGGGCCGATAAACTCATCTTT.

This clone was observed a few times. This chain links TRDV1 with TRDJ1; 10 positions agree with TRDD3. Losses at the gene ends were 2 bases for V and 1 base for J; bases not matched to a gene: 22. The CDR3 is made up of 22 amino acids. Germline-derived CDR1 and CDR2 are TSWWSYY and QGS. The CDR3 DNA is TGTGCTCTTGGGGAAGGATGTATCTATCAGTGGGGGATACCAGGTTGCACCGATAAACTCATCTTT. Protein product: CALGEGCIYQWGIPGCTDKLIF.

This clone was seen only a few times. The identical CDR3 is also encoded by other nucleotide sequences in the sample. The rearrangement links TRDV2 to TRDJ1, with 12 bases lining up with TRDD3. The trim removed 1 base at V and 0 bases at J, leaving 11 bases unmatched. Per germline, CDR1 GEAIGNYY and CDR2 EKD. CDR3 length: 19 amino acids. The CDR3 reads CACDTAWGIRVADTDKLIF. CDR3 coding DNA: TGTGCCTGTGACACTGCCTGGGGGATACGGGTGGCTGACACCGATAAACTCATCTTT.

This clone is categorized as medium-sized. The gene calls are TRDV2 and TRDJ1; D remains unclear. The CDR3 sequence is 15 residues long. Trimming removed 0 bases at V and 0 bases at J, with 10 bases between. Germline-derived CDR1 and CDR2 are GEAIGNYY and EKD. CDR3 nucleotide sequence: TGTGCCTGTGACACCACAGGGGTTAACACCGATAAACTCATCTTT. This translates into CACDTTGVNTDKLIF.

This clone was counted a few times. The chain has TRDV1 and TRDJ1, with 9 nucleotides matching TRDD3. V lost 6 bases and J lost 0; bases outside the gene matches: 32. Germline loops: CDR1 TSWWSYY, CDR2 QGS. This CDR3 has 24 residues. The CDR3 sequence: CALGRSPQGTVLGDRSTHTDKLIF. DNA for the CDR3: TGTGCTCTTGGCCGATCCCCTCAGGGGACTGTACTGGGGGACAGATCCACGCACACCGATAAACTCATCTTT.

This clone was seen more than once but under ten times. The rearrangement uses TRDV1 and TRDJ1, with 8 bases that match TRDD2. The CDR3 consists of 20 residues. V lost 6 bases, J lost 0 bases, and 21 bases stayed unmatched. Germline CDR1 reads TSWWSYY; CDR2 reads QGS. DNA of the CDR3: TGTGCTCTTGGATCTCTTCCTACGTTGATGGGGGTGGTAGACACCGATAAACTCATCTTT. Protein sequence: CALGSLPTLMGVVDTDKLIF.

This clone has a single count. This rearrangement joins TRDV1 to TRDJ1; TRDD3 matches at 12 bases. The CDR3 is 19 residues long. The V gene end was trimmed by 2 bases and the J gene end by 4 bases; junction bases not matched to a gene: 14. The germline gives CDR1 TSWWSYY, CDR2 QGS. This CDR3 is CALGEIPRTGGYRNDKLIF. DNA of the CDR3: TGTGCTCTTGGGGAAATTCCACGTACTGGGGGATACCGGAACGATAAACTCATCTTT.

The chain carries TRDV1 and TRDJ1; 9 bases agree with TRDD3. Trimming at V came to 0 bases and at J to 1 base, leaving 27 bases not matched to a gene. CDR3 length: 24 amino acids. Germline loops: CDR1 TSWWSYY, CDR2 QGS. CDR3: CALGELLGPHLGGGYKRCTDKLIF. The CDR3 nucleotides are TGTGCTCTTGGGGAACTTCTGGGGCCTCACCTGGGAGGGGGATACAAGAGGTGCACCGATAAACTCATCTTT.

This clone has just a few counts. The chain is built from TRDV1 and TRDJ1; D remains ambiguous. This CDR3 is built from 17 residues. V was cut by 0 bases and J by 2 bases, with 16 bases left in between. The germline V gene encodes CDR1 TSWWSYY and CDR2 QGS. This CDR3 reads CALGELRNPGGTDKLIF. As DNA, the CDR3 is TGTGCTCTTGGGGAACTTCGGAACCCTGGCGGGACCGATAAACTCATCTTT.